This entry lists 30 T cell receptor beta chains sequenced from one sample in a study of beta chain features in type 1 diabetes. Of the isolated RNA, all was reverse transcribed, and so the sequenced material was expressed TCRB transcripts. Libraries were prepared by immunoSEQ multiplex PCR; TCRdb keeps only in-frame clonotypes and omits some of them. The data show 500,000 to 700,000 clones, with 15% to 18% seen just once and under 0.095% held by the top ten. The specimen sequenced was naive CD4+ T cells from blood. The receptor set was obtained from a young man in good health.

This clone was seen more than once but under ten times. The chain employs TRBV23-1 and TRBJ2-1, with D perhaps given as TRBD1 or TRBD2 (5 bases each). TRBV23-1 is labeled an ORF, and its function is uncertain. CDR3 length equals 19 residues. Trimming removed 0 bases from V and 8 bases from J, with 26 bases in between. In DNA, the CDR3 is TGCGCCAGCAGTCAATCTCCCGGGACCTTCCCTCCCCTACACGATGAGCAGTTCTTC. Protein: CASSQSPGTFPPLHDEQFF.

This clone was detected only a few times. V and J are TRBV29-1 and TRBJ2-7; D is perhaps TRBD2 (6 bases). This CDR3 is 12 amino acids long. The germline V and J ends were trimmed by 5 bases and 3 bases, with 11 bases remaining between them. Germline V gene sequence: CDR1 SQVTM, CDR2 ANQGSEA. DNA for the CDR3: TGCAGCGTTACCCAGGGAGGCTACGAGCAGTACTTC. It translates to CSVTQGGYEQYF.

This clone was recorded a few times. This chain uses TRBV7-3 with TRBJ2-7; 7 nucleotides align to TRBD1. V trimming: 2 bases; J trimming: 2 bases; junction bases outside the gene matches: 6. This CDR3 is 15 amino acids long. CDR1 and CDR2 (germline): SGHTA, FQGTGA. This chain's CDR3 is CASSLRGGDPYEQYF. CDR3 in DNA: TGTGCCAGCAGCTTACGAGGGGGCGACCCCTACGAGCAGTACTTC.

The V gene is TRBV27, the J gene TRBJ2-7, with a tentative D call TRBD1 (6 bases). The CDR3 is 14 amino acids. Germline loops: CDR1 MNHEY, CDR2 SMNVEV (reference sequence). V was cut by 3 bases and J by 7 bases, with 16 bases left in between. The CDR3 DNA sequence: TGTGCCAGCAGTTTTTTCCCAGGGGCGGAGGAGCAGTACTTC. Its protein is CASSFFPGAEEQYF.

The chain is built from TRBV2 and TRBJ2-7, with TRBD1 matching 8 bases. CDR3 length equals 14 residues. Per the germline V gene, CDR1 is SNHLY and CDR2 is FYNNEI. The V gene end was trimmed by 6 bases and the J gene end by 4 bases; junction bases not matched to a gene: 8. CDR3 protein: CASRGGTGYYEQYF. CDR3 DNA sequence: TGTGCCAGCAGAGGGGGGACAGGCTATTACGAGCAGTACTTC. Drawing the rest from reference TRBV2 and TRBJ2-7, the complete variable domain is EPEVTQTPSHQVTQMGQEVILRCVPISNHLYFYWYRQILGQKVEFLVSFYNNEISEKSEIFDDQFSVERPDGSNFTLKIRSTKLEDSAMYFCASRGGTGYYEQYFGPGTRLTVT.

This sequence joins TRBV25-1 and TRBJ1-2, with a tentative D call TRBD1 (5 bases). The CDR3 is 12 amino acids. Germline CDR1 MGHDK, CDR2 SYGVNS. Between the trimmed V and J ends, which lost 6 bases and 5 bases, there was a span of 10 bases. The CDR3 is CASRTDAYGYTF. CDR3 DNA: TGTGCCAGCAGGACAGATGCGTATGGCTACACCTTC.

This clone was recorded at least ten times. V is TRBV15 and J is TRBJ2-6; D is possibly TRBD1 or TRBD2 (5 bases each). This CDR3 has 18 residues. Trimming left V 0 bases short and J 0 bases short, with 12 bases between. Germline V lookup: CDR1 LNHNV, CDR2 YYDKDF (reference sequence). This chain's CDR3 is CATSRDGTIGSGANVLTF. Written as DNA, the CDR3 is TGTGCCACCAGCAGAGACGGGACGATTGGCTCTGGGGCCAACGTCCTGACTTTC.

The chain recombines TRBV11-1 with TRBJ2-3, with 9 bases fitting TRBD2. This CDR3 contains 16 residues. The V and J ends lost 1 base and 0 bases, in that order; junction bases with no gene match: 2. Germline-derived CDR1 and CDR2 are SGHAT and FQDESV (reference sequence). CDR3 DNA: TGTGCCAGCAGCTTAGGGCTAGCGGGAAGCACAGATACGCAGTATTTT. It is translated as CASSLGLAGSTDTQYF.

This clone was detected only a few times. CDR3 sequence reads: CASSQGVPGNTIYF. CDR3 nucleotide sequence: TGTGCCAGCAGCCAAGGGGTACCTGGAAACACCATATATTTT. The chain combines TRBV4-2 with TRBJ1-3; no firm D call. The V end lost 1 base, the J end lost 2 bases, and 6 bases lay between the germline ends. This CDR3 has 14 residues. CDR1 and CDR2 (germline): LGHNA, YNFKEQ.

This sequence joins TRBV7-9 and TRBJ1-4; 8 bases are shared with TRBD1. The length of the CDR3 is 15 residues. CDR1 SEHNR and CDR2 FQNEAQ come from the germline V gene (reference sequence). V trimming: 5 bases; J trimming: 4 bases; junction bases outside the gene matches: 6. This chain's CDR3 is CASSPPGGGNEKLFF. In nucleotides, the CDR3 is TGTGCCAGCAGCCCGCCAGGGGGCGGTAATGAAAAACTGTTTTTT.

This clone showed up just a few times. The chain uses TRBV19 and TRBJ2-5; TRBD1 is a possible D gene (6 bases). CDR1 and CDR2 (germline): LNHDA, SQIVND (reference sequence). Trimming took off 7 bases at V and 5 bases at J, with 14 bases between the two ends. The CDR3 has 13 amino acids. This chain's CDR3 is CASMSRGWETQYF. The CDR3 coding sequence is TGTGCCAGTATGTCCAGGGGATGGGAGACCCAGTACTTC.

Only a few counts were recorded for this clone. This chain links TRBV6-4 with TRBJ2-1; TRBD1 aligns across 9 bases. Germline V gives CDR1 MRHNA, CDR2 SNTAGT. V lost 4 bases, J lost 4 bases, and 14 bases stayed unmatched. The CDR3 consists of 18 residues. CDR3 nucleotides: TGTGCCAGCAGTGTTACGGGGTTCCCCGGGACAGGGTACAATGAGCAGTTCTTC. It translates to CASSVTGFPGTGYNEQFF.

The CDR3 region is CASRRPPGLDTQYF. In DNA, the CDR3 is TGTGCCAGCAGGAGACCACCGGGGTTGGATACGCAGTATTTT. The chain links TRBV28 to TRBJ2-3, with D perhaps TRBD2 (5 bases). Trimming left V 6 bases short and J 6 bases short, with 16 bases between. Germline CDR1 and CDR2: MDHEN and SYDVKM. The CDR3 loop spans 14 amino acids.

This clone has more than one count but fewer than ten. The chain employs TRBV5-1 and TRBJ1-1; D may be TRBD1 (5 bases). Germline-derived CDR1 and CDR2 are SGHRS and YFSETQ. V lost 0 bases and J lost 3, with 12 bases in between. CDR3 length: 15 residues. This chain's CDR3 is CASSLGQPGDTEAFF. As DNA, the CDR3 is TGCGCCAGCAGCTTGGGGCAACCGGGGGACACTGAAGCTTTCTTT.

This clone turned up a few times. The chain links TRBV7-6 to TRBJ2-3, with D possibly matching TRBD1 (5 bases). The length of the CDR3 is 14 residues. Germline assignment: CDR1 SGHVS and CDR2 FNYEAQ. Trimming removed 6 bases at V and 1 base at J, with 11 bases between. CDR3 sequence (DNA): TGTGCCAGCAGTCGGACACGGGGCACAGATACGCAGTATTTT. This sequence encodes CASSRTRGTDTQYF.

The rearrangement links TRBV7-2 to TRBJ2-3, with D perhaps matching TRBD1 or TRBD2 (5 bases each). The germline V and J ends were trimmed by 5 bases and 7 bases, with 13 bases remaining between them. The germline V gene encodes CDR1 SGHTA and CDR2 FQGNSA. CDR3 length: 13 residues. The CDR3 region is CASSPGAQNTQYF. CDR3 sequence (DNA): TGTGCCAGCAGCCCCGGGGCACAGAATACGCAGTATTTT.

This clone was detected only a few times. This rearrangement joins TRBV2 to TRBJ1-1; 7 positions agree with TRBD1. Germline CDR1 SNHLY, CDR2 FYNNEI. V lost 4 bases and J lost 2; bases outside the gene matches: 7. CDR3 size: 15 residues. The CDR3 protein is CASSAPQGGNTEAFF. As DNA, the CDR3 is TGTGCCAGCAGTGCACCGCAGGGGGGTAACACTGAAGCTTTCTTT.

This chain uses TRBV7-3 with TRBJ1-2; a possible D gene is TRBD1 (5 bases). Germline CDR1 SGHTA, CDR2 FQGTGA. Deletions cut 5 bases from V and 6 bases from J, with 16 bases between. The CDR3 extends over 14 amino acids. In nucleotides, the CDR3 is TGTGCCAGCAGCCAAAATCGTGGGACGGATGGCTACACCTTC. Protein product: CASSQNRGTDGYTF.

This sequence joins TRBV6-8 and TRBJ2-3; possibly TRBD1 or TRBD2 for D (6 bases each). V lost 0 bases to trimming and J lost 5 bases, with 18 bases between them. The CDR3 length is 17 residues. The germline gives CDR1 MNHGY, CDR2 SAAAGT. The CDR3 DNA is TGTGCCAGCAGTTACTCCCCGACAGGAGGGCGGGAAGATACGCAGTATTTT. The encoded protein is CASSYSPTGGREDTQYF.

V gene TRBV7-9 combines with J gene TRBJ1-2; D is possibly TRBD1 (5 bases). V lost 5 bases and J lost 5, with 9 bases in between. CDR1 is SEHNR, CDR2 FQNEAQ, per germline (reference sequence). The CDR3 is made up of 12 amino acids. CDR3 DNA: TGTGCCAGCAGCGGAGGACAATATGGCTACACCTTC. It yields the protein CASSGGQYGYTF.

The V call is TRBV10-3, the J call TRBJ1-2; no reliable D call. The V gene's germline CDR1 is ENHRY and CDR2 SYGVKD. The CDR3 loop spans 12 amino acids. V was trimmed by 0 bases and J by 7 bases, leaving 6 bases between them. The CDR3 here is CAISESGIGYTF. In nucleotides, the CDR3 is TGTGCCATCAGTGAGTCTGGGATTGGCTACACCTTC.

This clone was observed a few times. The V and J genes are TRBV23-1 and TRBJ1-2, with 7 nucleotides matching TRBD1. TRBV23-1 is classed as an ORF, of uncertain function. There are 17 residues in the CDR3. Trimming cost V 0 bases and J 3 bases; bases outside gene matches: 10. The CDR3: CASSQSPPLTGDYGYTF. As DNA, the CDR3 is TGCGCCAGCAGTCAATCGCCCCCTTTAACAGGGGACTATGGCTACACCTTC.

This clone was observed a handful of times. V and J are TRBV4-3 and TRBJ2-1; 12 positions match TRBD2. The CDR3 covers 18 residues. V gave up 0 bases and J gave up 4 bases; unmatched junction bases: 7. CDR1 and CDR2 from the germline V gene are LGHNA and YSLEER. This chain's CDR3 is CASSQERWTSGAYNEQFF. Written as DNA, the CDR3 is TGCGCCAGCAGCCAAGAAAGGTGGACTAGCGGGGCATACAATGAGCAGTTCTTC.

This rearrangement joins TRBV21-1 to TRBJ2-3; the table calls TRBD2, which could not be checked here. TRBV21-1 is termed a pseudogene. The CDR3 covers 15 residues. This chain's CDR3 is CASSKGQGGTDTQYF. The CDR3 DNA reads TGTGCCAGCAGCAAAGGTCAGGGAGGTACAGATACGCAGTATTTT.

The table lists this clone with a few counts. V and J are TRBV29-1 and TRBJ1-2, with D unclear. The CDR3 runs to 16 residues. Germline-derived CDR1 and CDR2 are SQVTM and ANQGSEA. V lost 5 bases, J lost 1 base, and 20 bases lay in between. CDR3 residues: CSVLTRLGIYNYGYTF. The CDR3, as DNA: TGCAGCGTTTTAACCCGCCTGGGAATATATAACTATGGCTACACCTTC.

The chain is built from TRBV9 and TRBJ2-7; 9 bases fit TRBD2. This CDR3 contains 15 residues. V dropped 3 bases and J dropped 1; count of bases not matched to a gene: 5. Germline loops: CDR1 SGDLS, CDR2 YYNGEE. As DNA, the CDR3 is TGTGCCAGCAGCGCGTTCGCGGGAGGGTCCTACGAGCAGTACTTC. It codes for CASSAFAGGSYEQYF.

The CDR3 sequence: CASSLVGDNTEAFF. DNA of the CDR3: TGTGCCAGCAGCTTGGTAGGAGACAACACTGAAGCTTTCTTT. The V gene is TRBV5-6, the J gene TRBJ1-1; D gene unclear. Germline loops: CDR1 SGHDT, CDR2 YYEEEE. The CDR3 sequence is 14 residues long. The V and J ends lost 0 bases and 2 bases respectively, with 8 bases between them.

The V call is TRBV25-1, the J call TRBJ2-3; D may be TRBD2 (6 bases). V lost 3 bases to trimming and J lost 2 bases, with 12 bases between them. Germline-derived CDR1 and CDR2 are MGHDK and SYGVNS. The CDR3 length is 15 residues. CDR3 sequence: CASSDPAGPTDTQYF. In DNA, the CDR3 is TGTGCCAGCAGTGATCCCGCGGGGCCCACAGATACGCAGTATTTT. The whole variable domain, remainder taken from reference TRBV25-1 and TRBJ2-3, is EADIYQTPRYLVIGTGKKITLECSQTMGHDKMYWYQQDPGMELHLIHYSYGVNSTEKGDLSSESTVSRIRTEHFPLTLESARPSHTSQYLCASSDPAGPTDTQYFGPGTRLTVL.

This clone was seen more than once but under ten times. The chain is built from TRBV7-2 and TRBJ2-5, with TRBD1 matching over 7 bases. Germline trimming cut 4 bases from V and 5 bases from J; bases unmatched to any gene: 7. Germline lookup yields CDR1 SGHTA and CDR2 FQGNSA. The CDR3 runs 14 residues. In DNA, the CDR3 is TGTGCCAGCAGCTCTAGACAGGGTTGGGAGACCCAGTACTTC. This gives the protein CASSSRQGWETQYF.

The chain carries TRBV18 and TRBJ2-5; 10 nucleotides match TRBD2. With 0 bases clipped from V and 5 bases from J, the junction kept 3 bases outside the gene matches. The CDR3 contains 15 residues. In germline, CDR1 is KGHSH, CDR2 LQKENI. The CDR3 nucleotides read TGTGCCAGCTCACCACCCCTAGCGGGAGTGGAGACCCAGTACTTC. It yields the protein CASSPPLAGVETQYF.